These T cell receptor beta chains were read from a single sample in a study of blood T cell repertoires in COVID-19. Generated by immunoSEQ multiplex PCR, the TCRdb table keeps only in-frame clones and is missing some. The sample holds under 85,000 clones, 80% to 90% seen once. Sample: peripheral blood. The receptors were sampled from a man in his fifties with active COVID-19. The conserved cysteine and the conserved F or W are not part of the CDR3 here.

J: TRBJ2-3
V: TRBV19
CDR3: ASSRADGSDTQY

J: TRBJ1-3
V: TRBV19
CDR3: ASRFDRSSGNTIY

J: TRBJ2-2
V: TRBV5-4
CDR3: ASSLSRGGTGELF

J: TRBJ2-5
V: TRBV6-2/TRBV6-3
CDR3: ASSYRGSGKGETQY

J: TRBJ1-5
V: TRBV19
CDR3: ASRGSGGANQPQH

J: TRBJ1-1
V: TRBV5-1
CDR3: ASSLTGNTEAF

J: TRBJ1-5
V: TRBV6-5
CDR3: ASGLTRSNQPQH

J: TRBJ2-2
V: TRBV23-1
CDR3: ASSQLPDRGQGGELF

J: TRBJ2-4
V: TRBV19
CDR3: ASSTVAKNIQY

J: TRBJ2-2
V: TRBV18
CDR3: ASSPGTSGTTGELF

J: TRBJ2-7
V: TRBV6-6
CDR3: ASTFQGGAYEQY

J: TRBJ2-1
V: TRBV6-1
CDR3: ASSEPPRGGGEQF

J: TRBJ2-1
V: TRBV20-1
CDR3: SGTSGIEQF

J: TRBJ1-1
V: TRBV29-1
CDR3: SVGQGLTEAF

J: TRBJ2-7
V: TRBV7-9
CDR3: ASSAAGTGIVEQY

J: TRBJ1-1
V: TRBV5-1
CDR3: ASSLAVANTEAF

J: TRBJ2-7
V: TRBV7-3
CDR3: ASSLGAGLSYEQY

J: TRBJ2-7
V: TRBV10-2
CDR3: ASSDGRGYEQC

J: TRBJ1-2
V: TRBV6-5
CDR3: ATSPGQGYGYT

J: TRBJ2-7
V: TRBV6-5
CDR3: ASSREGGVYEQY

J: TRBJ1-6
V: TRBV30
CDR3: AWTALVRNSPLH

J: TRBJ1-1
V: TRBV6-6
CDR3: ASGPSGTGLGTEAF

J: TRBJ2-7
V: TRBV9
CDR3: ASSIRAGSDEQY

J: TRBJ2-2
V: TRBV7-9
CDR3: ASSLGDSTNTGELF

J: TRBJ1-2
V: TRBV14
CDR3: ASSQGKGGRGYT

J: TRBJ2-7
V: TRBV3-1/TRBV3-2
CDR3: ASSQDLSGAYEQY

J: TRBJ2-5
V: TRBV7-2
CDR3: ASSLAGPPSETQY

J: TRBJ2-2
V: TRBV7-3
CDR3: ASSLSRTGELF

J: TRBJ1-2
V: TRBV24-1
CDR3: ATSDPGEGYT